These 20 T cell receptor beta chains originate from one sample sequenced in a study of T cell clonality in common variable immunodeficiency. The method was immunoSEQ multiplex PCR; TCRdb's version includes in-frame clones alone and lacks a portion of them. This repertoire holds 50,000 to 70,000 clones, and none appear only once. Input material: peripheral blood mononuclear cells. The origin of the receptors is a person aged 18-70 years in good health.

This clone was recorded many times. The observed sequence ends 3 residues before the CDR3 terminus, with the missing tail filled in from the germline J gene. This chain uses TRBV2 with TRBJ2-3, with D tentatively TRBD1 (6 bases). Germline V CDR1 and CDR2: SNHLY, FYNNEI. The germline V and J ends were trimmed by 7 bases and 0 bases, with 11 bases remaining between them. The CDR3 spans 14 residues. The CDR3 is CASKGDPSTDTQYF. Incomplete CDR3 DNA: TGTGCCAGCAAGGGGGACCCAAGCACAGATACG.

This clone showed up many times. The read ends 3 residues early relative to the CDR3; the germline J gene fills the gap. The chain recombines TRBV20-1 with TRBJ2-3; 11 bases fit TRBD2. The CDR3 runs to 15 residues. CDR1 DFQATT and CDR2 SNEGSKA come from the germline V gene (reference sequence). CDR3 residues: CSASTSGGTQETQYF. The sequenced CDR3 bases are TGCAGTGCTTCCACTAGCGGGGGCACACAAGAGACG.

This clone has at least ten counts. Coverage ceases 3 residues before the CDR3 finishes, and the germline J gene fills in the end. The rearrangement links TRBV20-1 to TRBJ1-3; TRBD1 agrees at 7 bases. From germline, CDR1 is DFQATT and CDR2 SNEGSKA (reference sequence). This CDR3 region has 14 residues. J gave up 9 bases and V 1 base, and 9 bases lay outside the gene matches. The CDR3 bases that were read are TGCAGTGCTAGAGGTACAGGGGACAGCGGCACC. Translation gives CSARGTGDSGT. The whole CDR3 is CSARGTGDSGTIYF.

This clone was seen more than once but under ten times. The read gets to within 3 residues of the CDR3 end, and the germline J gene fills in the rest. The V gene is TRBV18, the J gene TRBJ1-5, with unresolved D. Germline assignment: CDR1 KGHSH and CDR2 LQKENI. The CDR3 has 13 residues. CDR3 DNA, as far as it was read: TGTGCCAGCTCACCACAGAGCACAGATCCC. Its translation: CASSPQSTDP. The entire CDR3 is CASSPQSTDPQHF.

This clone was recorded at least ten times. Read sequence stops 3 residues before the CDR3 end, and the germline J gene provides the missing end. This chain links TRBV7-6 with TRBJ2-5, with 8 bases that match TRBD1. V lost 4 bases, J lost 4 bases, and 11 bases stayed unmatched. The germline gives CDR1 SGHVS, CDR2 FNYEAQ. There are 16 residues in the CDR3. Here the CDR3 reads CASSSPLGQGGETQYF. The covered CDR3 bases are TGTGCCAGCAGCTCCCCACTCGGACAGGGTGGAGAGACC.

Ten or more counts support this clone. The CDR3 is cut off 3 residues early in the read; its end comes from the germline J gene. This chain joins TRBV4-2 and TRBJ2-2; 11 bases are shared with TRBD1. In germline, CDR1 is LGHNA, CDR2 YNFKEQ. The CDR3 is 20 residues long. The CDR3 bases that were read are TGTGCCAGCAGCCCGGGGGACAGGGGGTTCAAAAGTGCAACTAATGAAAAG. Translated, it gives CASSPGDRGFKSATNEK. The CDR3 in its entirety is CASSPGDRGFKSATNEKLFF.

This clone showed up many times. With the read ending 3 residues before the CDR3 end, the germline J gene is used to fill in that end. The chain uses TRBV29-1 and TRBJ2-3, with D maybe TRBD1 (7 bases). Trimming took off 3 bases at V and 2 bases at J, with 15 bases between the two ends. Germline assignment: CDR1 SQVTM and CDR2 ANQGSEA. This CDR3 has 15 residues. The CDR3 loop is CSVEGAGGITDTQYF. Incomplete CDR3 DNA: TGCAGCGTTGAGGGGGCAGGGGGGATCACAGATACG.

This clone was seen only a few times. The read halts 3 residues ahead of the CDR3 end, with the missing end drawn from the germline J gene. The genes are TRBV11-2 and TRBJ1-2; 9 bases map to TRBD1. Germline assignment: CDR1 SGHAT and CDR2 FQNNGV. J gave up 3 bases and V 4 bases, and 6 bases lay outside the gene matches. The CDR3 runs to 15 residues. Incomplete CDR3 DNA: TGTGCCAGCAGCTCCTACAGGGGGCCTGACTATGGC. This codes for CASSSYRGPDYG. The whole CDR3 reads CASSSYRGPDYGYTF.

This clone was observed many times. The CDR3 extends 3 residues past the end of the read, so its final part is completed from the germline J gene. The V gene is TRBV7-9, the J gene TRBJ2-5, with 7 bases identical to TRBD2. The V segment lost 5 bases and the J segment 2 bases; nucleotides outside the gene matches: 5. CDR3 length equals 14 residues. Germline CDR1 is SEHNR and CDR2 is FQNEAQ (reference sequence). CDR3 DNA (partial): TGTGCCAGCAGCCCCAGGGACTATCAAGAGACC. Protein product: CASSPRDYQET. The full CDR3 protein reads CASSPRDYQETQYF.

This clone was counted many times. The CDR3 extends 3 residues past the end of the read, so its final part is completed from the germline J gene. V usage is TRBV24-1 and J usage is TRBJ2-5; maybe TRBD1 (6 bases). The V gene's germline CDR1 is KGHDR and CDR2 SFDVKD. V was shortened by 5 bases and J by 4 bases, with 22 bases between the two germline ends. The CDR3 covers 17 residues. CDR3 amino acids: CATSGTPGHAALETQYF. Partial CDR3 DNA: TGTGCCACCAGTGGTACACCGGGACATGCTGCCTTAGAGACC.

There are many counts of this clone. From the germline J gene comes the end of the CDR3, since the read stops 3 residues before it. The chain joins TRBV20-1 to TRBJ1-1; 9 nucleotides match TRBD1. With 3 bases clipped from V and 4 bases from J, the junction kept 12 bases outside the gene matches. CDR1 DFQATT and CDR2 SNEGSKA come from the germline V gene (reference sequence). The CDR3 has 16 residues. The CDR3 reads CSASDTGGRGSTEAFF. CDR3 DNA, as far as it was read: TGCAGTGCTAGTGACACAGGGGGCAGGGGGAGCACTGAA.

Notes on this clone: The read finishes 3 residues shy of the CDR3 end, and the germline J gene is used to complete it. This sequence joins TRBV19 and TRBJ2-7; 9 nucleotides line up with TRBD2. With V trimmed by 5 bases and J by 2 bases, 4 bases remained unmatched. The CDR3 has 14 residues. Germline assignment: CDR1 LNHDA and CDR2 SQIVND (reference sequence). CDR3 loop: CASSDRLAAYEQYF. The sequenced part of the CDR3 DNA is TGTGCCAGTAGTGATCGACTAGCGGCCTACGAG.

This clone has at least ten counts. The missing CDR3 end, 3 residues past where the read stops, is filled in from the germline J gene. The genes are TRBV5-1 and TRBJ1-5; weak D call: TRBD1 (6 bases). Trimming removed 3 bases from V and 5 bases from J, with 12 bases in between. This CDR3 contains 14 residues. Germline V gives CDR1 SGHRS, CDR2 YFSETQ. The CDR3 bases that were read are TGCGCCAGCAGCTGGGGGGGGCCCGATCAGCCC. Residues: CASSWGGPDQP. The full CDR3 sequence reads CASSWGGPDQPQHF.

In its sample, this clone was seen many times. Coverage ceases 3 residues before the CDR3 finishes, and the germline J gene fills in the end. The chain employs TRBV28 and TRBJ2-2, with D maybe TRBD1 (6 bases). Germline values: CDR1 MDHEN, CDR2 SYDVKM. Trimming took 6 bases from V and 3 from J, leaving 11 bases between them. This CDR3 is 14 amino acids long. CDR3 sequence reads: CASRRGGDTGELFF. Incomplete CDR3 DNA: TGTGCCAGCAGGCGAGGGGGAGACACCGGGGAG.

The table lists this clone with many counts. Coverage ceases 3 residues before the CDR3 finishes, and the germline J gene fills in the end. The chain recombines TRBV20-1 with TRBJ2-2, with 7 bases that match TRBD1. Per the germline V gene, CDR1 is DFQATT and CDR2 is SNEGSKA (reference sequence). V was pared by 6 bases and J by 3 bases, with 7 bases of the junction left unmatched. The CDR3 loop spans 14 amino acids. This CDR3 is CSARTGRDTGELFF. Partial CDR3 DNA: TGCAGTGCCCGGACAGGTCGGGACACCGGGGAG.

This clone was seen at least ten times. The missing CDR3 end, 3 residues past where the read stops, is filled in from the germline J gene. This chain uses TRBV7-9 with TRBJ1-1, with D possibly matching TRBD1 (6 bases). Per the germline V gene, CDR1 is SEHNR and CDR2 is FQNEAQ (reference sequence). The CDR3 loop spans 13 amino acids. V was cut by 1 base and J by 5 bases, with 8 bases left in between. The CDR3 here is CASSLEGGTEAFF. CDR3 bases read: TGTGCCAGCAGCTTAGAGGGGGGGACTGAA. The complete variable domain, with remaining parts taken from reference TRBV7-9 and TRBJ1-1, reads DTGVSQNPRHKITKRGQNVTFRCDPISEHNRLYWYRQTLGQGPEFLTYFQNEAQLEKSRLLSDRFSAERPKGSFSTLEIQRTEQGDSAMYLCASSLEGGTEAFFGQGTRLTVV.

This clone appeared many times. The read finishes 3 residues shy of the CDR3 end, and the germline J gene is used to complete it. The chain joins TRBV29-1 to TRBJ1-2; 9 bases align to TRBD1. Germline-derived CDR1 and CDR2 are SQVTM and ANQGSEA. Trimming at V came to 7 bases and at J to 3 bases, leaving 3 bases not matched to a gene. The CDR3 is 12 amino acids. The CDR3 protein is CSARTGDYGYTF. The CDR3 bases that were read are TGCAGCGCTCGGACAGGGGACTATGGC.

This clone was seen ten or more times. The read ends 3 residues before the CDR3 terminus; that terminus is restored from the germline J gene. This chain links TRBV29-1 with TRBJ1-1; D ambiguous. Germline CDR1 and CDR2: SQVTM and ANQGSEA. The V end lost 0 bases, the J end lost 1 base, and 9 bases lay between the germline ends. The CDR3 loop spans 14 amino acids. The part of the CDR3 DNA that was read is TGCAGCGTTGAAGACGGGGAAGGGAACACTGAA. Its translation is CSVEDGEGNTE. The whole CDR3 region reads CSVEDGEGNTEAFF.

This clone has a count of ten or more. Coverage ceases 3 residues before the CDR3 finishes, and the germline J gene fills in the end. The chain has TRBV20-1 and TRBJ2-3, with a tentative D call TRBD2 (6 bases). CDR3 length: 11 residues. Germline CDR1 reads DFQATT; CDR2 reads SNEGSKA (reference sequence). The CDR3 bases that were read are TGCAGTGCTTTTAGCGGAAGGACG. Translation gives CSAFSGRT. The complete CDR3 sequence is CSAFSGRTQYF.

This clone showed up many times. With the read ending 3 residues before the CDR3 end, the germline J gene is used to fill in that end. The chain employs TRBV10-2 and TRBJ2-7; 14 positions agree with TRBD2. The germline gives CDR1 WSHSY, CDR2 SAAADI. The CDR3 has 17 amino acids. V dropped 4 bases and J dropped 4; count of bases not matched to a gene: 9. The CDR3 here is CASSGGLAGVGWYEQYF. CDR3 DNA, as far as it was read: TGCGCCAGCAGTGGGGGACTAGCGGGAGTCGGTTGGTACGAG.